Listed here are 15 T cell receptor beta chains from one sample, sequenced in a study of blood T cell repertoires in COVID-19. Generated by immunoSEQ multiplex PCR, the TCRdb table keeps only in-frame clones and is missing some. This sample has 180,000 or so clones, with more than 65% found just once. The sequencing input was PBMCs or T cells enriched from blood (not recorded which). These receptor sequences come from a man in his forties who had recovered from COVID-19.

The DNA for the CDR3 is TGTGCCAGCAGCTGGGGCGATGTTGACGAGACCCAGTACTTC. It translates to CASSWGDVDETQYF. The J gene is TRBJ2-5, the V gene TRBV7-8; perhaps TRBD1 as D (5 bases). V lost 4 bases, J lost 5 bases, and 14 bases lay in between. The CDR3 has 14 residues. Germline-derived CDR1 and CDR2 are SGHVS and FQNEAQ.

This clone has a single count. The genes are TRBV10-3 and TRBJ1-2, with 7 bases lining up with TRBD1. The CDR3 sequence is 14 residues long. The V gene's germline CDR1 is ENHRY and CDR2 SYGVKD. V trimming: 6 bases; J trimming: 8 bases; junction bases outside the gene matches: 12. This CDR3 reads CAIRGTENPAGYTF. The CDR3 DNA reads as TGTGCCATCAGAGGGACAGAGAATCCAGCGGGCTACACCTTC.

This chain connects TRBV6-2 or TRBV6-3 to TRBJ1-1; D is perhaps TRBD1 (5 bases). V was shortened by 4 bases and J by 1 base, with 10 bases between the two germline ends. Per germline, CDR1 MNHEY and CDR2 SVGEGT. This CDR3 has 14 residues. The CDR3 DNA sequence: TGTGCCAGCAGTTTCGCGGGGGGGAACACTGAAGCTTTCTTT. As protein: CASSFAGGNTEAFF.

The chain employs TRBV27 and TRBJ1-2; 8 nucleotides agree with TRBD1. Trimming removed 5 bases from V and 4 bases from J; junction bases left unmatched: 6. Germline values: CDR1 MNHEY, CDR2 SMNVEV (reference sequence). The CDR3 consists of 14 residues. The DNA for the CDR3 is TGTGCCAGCAGTATGGGACAGGATGTCTATGGCTACACCTTC. It is translated as CASSMGQDVYGYTF.

This chain links TRBV7-8 with TRBJ2-3, with 12 positions matching TRBD2. Germline-derived CDR1 and CDR2 are SGHVS and FQNEAQ. The length of the CDR3 is 17 residues. Unmatched junction bases numbered 7, after V lost 5 bases and J lost 1 base. The CDR3 reads CASSKRASGGGTDTQYF. The CDR3 DNA sequence: TGTGCCAGCAGCAAGAGGGCTAGCGGGGGGGGCACAGATACGCAGTATTTT.

The rearrangement links TRBV5-8 to TRBJ2-3; 9 bases map to TRBD1. This CDR3 contains 16 residues. Germline CDR1 and CDR2: SGHTS and YDEGEE. Germline trimming cut 5 bases from V and 5 bases from J; bases unmatched to any gene: 12. The CDR3 protein is CASSRGQGLGEDTQYF. In nucleotides, the CDR3 is TGTGCCAGCAGTAGAGGACAGGGGCTTGGGGAAGATACGCAGTATTTT.

This chain links TRBV28 with TRBJ1-1; TRBD1 matches 9 bases. J lost 4 bases, V lost 9 bases, and 3 bases had no gene match. The CDR3 is 12 amino acids. CDR1 MDHEN and CDR2 SYDVKM come from the germline V gene. The CDR3 nucleotides are TGTGCCAGTGGACAGGGGAGCACTGAAGCTTTCTTT. Translation gives CASGQGSTEAFF.

The chain carries TRBV28 and TRBJ1-5; D perhaps matches TRBD1 (6 bases). V lost 5 bases, J lost 0 bases, and 14 bases lay in between. Germline-derived CDR1 and CDR2 are MDHEN and SYDVKM. The CDR3 totals 16 residues. This CDR3 reads CASSPLQGLSNQPQHF. CDR3 bases: TGTGCCAGCAGTCCTCTTCAGGGGCTTAGCAATCAGCCCCAGCATTTT.

The chain employs TRBV30 and TRBJ2-1, with 7 positions matching TRBD1. Trimming cost V 2 bases and J 3 bases; bases outside gene matches: 10. Germline V gene data show CDR1 as GTSNPN and CDR2 as SVGIG (reference sequence). This CDR3 is 16 amino acids long. This CDR3 is CAWSTPGDSIYNEQFF. The CDR3, as DNA: TGTGCCTGGAGTACCCCCGGGGACAGTATCTACAATGAGCAGTTCTTC.

The chain joins TRBV7-2 to TRBJ1-2; TRBD1 aligns across 10 bases. From germline, CDR1 is SGHTA and CDR2 FQGNSA. With V trimmed by 7 bases and J by 6 bases, 11 bases remained unmatched. The CDR3 has 15 residues. Here the CDR3 DNA reads TGTGCCAGCACCGACAGGGGGCGACGGGCAGATGGCTACACCTTC. Translation: CASTDRGRRADGYTF.

The chain joins TRBV27 to TRBJ1-1, with D perhaps TRBD1 (5 bases). CDR1 and CDR2 from the germline V gene are MNHEY and SMNVEV (reference sequence). This CDR3 is built from 15 residues. V lost 0 bases, J lost 1 base, and 9 bases lay in between. CDR3 sequence (DNA): TGTGCCAGCAGTTTATCGCCCGGGGGGAACACTGAAGCTTTCTTT. Its protein product is CASSLSPGGNTEAFF.

The chain uses TRBV30 and TRBJ2-7; 9 bases are shared with TRBD1. The V and J ends lost 7 bases and 3 bases, in that order; junction bases with no gene match: 13. This CDR3 has 15 amino acids. The V gene's germline CDR1 is GTSNPN and CDR2 SVGIG (reference sequence). In nucleotides, the CDR3 is TGTGCCTCAACAGTGGGACAGGGTGTTTTCTACGAGCAGTACTTC. Its translation is CASTVGQGVFYEQYF.

The chain combines TRBV5-4 with TRBJ1-1, with D possibly matching TRBD1 (5 bases). The CDR3 is 13 residues long. The germline gives CDR1 SGHNT, CDR2 YYREEE (reference sequence). V was clipped by 4 bases and J by 10 bases, with 17 bases between them. CDR3 loop: CASSQQDNTGAFF. The CDR3 region has the DNA TGTGCCAGCAGCCAACAGGACAACACGGGAGCTTTCTTT.

The sample holds a few counts of this clone. The V gene is TRBV4-2, the J gene TRBJ2-7; 7 positions match TRBD2. There are 14 residues in the CDR3. Germline V gene data show CDR1 as LGHNA and CDR2 as YNFKEQ. The V segment lost 5 bases and the J segment 6 bases; nucleotides outside the gene matches: 10. The CDR3 nucleotides read TGTGCCAGCAGCGATTGGACTAGGAGAGCCGAGCAGTACTTC. It yields the protein CASSDWTRRAEQYF.

This clone appeared once. This chain connects TRBV7-8 to TRBJ1-5; D is possibly TRBD1 (6 bases). This CDR3 comprises 13 residues. Trimming took off 4 bases at V and 4 bases at J, with 8 bases between the two ends. Germline CDR1 and CDR2: SGHVS and FQNEAQ. The CDR3 spells CASSSQGNQPQHF. In nucleotides, the CDR3 is TGTGCCAGCAGCTCCCAGGGGAATCAGCCCCAGCATTTT.